One sample yielded the 6 T cell receptor beta chains listed below, sequenced in a study of blood T cell repertoires in COVID-19. Generated by immunoSEQ multiplex PCR, the TCRdb table keeps only in-frame clones and is missing some. The data show about 200,000 clones, with over 70% seen just once and about 8.9% held by the top ten. Sequencing was carried out using peripheral blood. These receptors all come from a woman aged 50 to 65 with acute or convalescent COVID-19.

This clone was seen a few times. V is TRBV19 and J is TRBJ2-3; TRBD1 matches 8 bases. The germline CDR1 and CDR2 sequences are LNHDA and SQIVND (reference sequence). The CDR3 sequence is 15 residues long. With 5 bases clipped from V and 5 bases from J, the junction kept 9 bases outside the gene matches. Here the CDR3 reads CASSLTGTGIDTQYF. In nucleotides, the CDR3 is TGTGCCAGTAGTTTAACCGGGACAGGTATAGATACGCAGTATTTT.

CDR3 sequence: CASSSGDAWNEQYF. The CDR3 bases are TGCGCCAGCAGCTCGGGGGACGCGTGGAACGAGCAGTACTTC. V and J are TRBV5-1 and TRBJ2-7, with a tentative D call TRBD2 (6 bases). Germline assignment: CDR1 SGHRS and CDR2 YFSETQ. There are 14 residues in the CDR3. V was clipped by 3 bases and J by 5 bases, with 15 bases between them.

The chain couples TRBV5-1 to TRBJ2-1; 9 bases fit TRBD2. V shed 4 bases and J 1 base; nucleotides not matched to a gene: 9. Germline V lookup: CDR1 SGHRS, CDR2 YFSETQ. This CDR3 spans 17 amino acids. The CDR3 loop reads CASSPRGGGASYNEQFF. In nucleotides, the CDR3 is TGCGCCAGCAGCCCTCGCGGCGGGGGGGCGTCCTACAATGAGCAGTTCTTC.

The chain is built from TRBV19 and TRBJ2-5, with TRBD1 as a possible D gene (7 bases). Germline V gives CDR1 LNHDA, CDR2 SQIVND (reference sequence). The V end lost 7 bases, the J end lost 7 bases, and 25 bases lay between the germline ends. The CDR3 loop spans 16 amino acids. The CDR3 here is CASNFGAQGGSSTQYF. The CDR3 nucleotides read TGTGCCAGTAACTTCGGGGCGCAGGGGGGTAGTTCGACCCAGTACTTC.

The chain uses TRBV2 and TRBJ2-3; D gene uncertain. Trimming pared 4 bases from V and 1 base from J, leaving 12 bases between. The CDR3 is 15 residues long. Germline V lookup: CDR1 SNHLY, CDR2 FYNNEI. The CDR3 is CASSARRSGTDTQYF. CDR3 DNA sequence: TGTGCCAGCAGTGCTAGGCGGTCGGGCACAGATACGCAGTATTTT.

The chain recombines TRBV27 with TRBJ2-7; 13 positions match TRBD2. CDR3 length: 18 amino acids. Germline loops: CDR1 MNHEY, CDR2 SMNVEV (reference sequence). Unmatched junction bases numbered 10, after V lost 2 bases and J lost 3 bases. The CDR3 loop is CASSLKGLAGQPHYEQYF. The CDR3 region has the DNA TGTGCCAGCAGTTTAAAGGGACTAGCGGGACAACCTCACTACGAGCAGTACTTC.